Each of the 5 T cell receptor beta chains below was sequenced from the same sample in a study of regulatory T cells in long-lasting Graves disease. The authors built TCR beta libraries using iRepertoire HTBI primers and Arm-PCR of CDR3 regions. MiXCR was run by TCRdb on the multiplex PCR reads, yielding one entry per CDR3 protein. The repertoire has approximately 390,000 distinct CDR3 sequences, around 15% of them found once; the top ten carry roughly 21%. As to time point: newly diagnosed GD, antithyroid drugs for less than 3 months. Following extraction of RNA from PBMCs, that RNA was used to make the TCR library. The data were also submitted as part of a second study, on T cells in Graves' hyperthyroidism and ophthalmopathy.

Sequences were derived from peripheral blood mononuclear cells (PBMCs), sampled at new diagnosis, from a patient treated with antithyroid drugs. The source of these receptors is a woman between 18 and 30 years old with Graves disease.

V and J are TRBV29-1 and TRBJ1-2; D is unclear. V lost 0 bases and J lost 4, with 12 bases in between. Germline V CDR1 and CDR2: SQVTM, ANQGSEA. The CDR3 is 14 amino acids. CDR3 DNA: TGCAGCGTTGAAGATCAACTGGAGGGCTATGGCTACACCTTC. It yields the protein CSVEDQLEGYGYTF.

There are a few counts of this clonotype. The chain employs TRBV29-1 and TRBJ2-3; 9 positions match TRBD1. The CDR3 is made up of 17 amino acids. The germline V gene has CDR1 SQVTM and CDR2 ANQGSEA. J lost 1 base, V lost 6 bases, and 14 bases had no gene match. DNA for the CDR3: TGCAGCGTCGCCAAGGGACAGGGCCTCACTCGCACAGATACGCAGTATTTT. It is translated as CSVAKGQGLTRTDTQYF.

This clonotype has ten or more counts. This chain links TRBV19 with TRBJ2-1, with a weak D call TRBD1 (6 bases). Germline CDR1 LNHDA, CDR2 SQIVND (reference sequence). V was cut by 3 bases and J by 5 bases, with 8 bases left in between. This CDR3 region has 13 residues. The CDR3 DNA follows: TGTGCCAGTAGTATCGGACAGAACAATGAGCAGTTCTTC. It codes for CASSIGQNNEQFF.

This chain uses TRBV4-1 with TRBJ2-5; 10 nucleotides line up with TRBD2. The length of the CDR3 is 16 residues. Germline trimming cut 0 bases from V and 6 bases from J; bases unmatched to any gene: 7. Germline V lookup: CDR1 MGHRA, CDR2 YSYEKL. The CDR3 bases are TGCGCCAGCAGCCAAGATCCCAGCGGGGGGGCGAAGACCCAGTACTTC. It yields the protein CASSQDPSGGAKTQYF.

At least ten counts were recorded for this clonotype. CDR3 nucleotide sequence: TGTGCCAGCAGTGAAGCCGGAGGTCTGACGACCTACGAGCAGTACTTC. The encoded protein is CASSEAGGLTTYEQYF. V usage is TRBV6-1 and J usage is TRBJ2-7; weak D call: TRBD2 (5 bases). V lost 0 bases, J lost 2 bases, and 14 bases lay in between. The CDR3 spans 16 residues. Germline-derived CDR1 and CDR2 are MNHNS and SASEGT.